This T cell receptor beta chain derives from a study of blood T cell repertoires in COVID-19. The CDR3 contains 12 residues. Trimming shortened V by 6 bases and J by 5 bases, and 11 bases separated the two germline ends. Germline V gene data show CDR1 as MNHEY and CDR2 as SVGAGI. Produced via immunoSEQ multiplex PCR; TCRdb's table is partial and in-frame only. The profile covers about half a million clones, with approximately 85% appearing a single time and approximately 2.9% taken by the ten largest. This chain links TRBV6-5 with TRBJ2-7; the D is unclear. Sequences were obtained from peripheral blood. The receptor comes from a human donor in a cohort sampled during active COVID-19. The CDR3 sequence: CASSLSPDEQYF. CDR3 sequence (DNA): TGTGCCAGCAGCCTAAGTCCTGACGAGCAGTACTTC.